The 3 T cell receptor beta chains below were found in one sample sequenced in a study of shared T cell receptors in the human thymus. The data were produced by immunoSEQ multiplex PCR, yet TCRdb's version contains in-frame clones alone and is incomplete. The sample includes about 660,000 clones, around nine tenths of them seen just once. These data were also filed under a second study, of human thymus T cells.

Material for sequencing was thymocytes. The receptor source for this set is a boy less than two years old with a congenital heart defect.

The V call is TRBV11-3, the J call TRBJ2-5, with D maybe TRBD2 (6 bases). The CDR3 extends over 16 amino acids. Germline V gene sequence: CDR1 SGHNT, CDR2 YENEEA. V shed 3 bases and J shed 1 base, with 15 bases lying between them. The CDR3 region has the DNA TGTGCCAGCAGCTTCCCGACTAGACACATCCAAGAGACCCAGTACTTC. Its protein product is CASSFPTRHIQETQYF. Based on the CDR3 plus reference TRBV11-3 and TRBJ2-5, the full variable domain is EAGVVQSPRYKIIEKKQPVAFWCNPISGHNTLYWYLQNLGQGPELLIRYENEEAVDDSQLPKDRFSAERLKGVDSTLKIQPAELGDSAVYLCASSFPTRHIQETQYFGPGTRLLVL.

This chain links TRBV28 with TRBJ2-5; D perhaps matches TRBD1 (7 bases). The DNA end lines up better with TRBJ2-7; the J call may be wrong. The CDR3 has 13 residues. Looked up from germline, CDR1 is MDHEN and CDR2 is SYDVKM. Here the CDR3 reads CASSAGQTYEQYF. DNA of the CDR3: TGTGCCAGCAGCGCGGGACAGACCTACGAGCAGTACTTC.

The chain recombines TRBV5-6 with TRBJ2-2; 11 positions match TRBD1. CDR3 size: 15 residues. V was pared by 3 bases and J by 7 bases, with 5 bases of the junction left unmatched. The germline gives CDR1 SGHDT, CDR2 YYEEEE. The CDR3: CASSSGTGGIGELFF. The CDR3 nucleotides read TGTGCCAGCAGCTCCGGGACAGGGGGAATCGGGGAGCTGTTTTTT.